This T cell receptor (beta chain) was recorded in a study of blood T cell repertoires in COVID-19. Across the whole study: From the United States, Italy and Spain came samples of acute and convalescent COVID-19.

Original data processing: Estimates of nucleated cell counts were drawn from the amplification of reference gene primers. Libraries were prepared by immunoSEQ multiplex PCR; TCRdb keeps only in-frame clonotypes and omits some of them. The V and J calls and clone size are taken from that table; D and trimming were inferred from the DNA. The data contain some 350,000 clones, around 92% of them singletons. Seattle's cohort entered during active infection and was followed longitudinally. Sequenced input: peripheral blood. The clonotype originates from a woman aged 25 to 39 with COVID-19, enrolled during active disease.

The CDR3 DNA sequence: TGCGCCAGCAGCCAAGATGGAGCGGGCTTTACGCAGTATTTT. This translates into CASSQDGAGFTQYF. The chain combines TRBV4-3 with TRBJ2-3; tentative D call: TRBD2 (6 bases). CDR1 and CDR2 (germline): LGHNA, YSLEER. The CDR3 runs to 14 residues. V gave up 0 bases and J gave up 8 bases, with 12 bases separating them.